This TCR beta chain was retrieved from a study of blood T cell repertoires in COVID-19. For the study at large: T cells, B-cell-depleted T cells, or PBMCs supplied cDNA or gDNA.

This clone was detected a few times. Repertoires were generated with immunoSEQ multiplex PCR, while TCRdb's copy carries only in-frame clones and drops some. This sample has roughly 180,000 clones, with 79% found just once. The sample comprised peripheral blood. The sequence came from a man between 60 and 75 years old with active or convalescent COVID-19.

CDR3 DNA: TGTGCCAGCAGCAGGGGCAGGACCGGCTACACCTTC. Translation: CASSRGRTGYTF. This chain links TRBV28 with TRBJ1-2; tentative D call: TRBD1 (6 bases). Germline V gives CDR1 MDHEN, CDR2 SYDVKM. There are 12 residues in the CDR3. V lost 6 bases to trimming and J lost 8 bases, with 13 bases between them.